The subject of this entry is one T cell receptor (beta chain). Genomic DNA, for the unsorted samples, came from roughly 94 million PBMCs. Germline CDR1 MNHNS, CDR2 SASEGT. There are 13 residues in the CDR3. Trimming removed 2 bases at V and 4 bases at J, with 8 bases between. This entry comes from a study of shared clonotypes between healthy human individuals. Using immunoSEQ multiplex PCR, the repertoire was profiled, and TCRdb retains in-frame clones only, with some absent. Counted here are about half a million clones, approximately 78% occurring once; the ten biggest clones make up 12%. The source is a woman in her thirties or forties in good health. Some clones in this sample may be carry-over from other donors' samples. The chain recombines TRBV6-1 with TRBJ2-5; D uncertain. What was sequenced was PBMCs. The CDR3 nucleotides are TGTGCCAGCAGTGAAACCTTCCCAGAGACCCAGTACTTC. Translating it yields CASSETFPETQYF.